Following are 32 T cell receptor beta chains from one sample sequenced in a study of blood T cells in healthy people across ages. The use of a sample-barcoded 5' primer and a J-beta primer mix characterized a second PCR of about 6 to 11 cycles. TCRdb called the 5' RACE reads again in MiXCR, with one record for every CDR3 protein. The repertoire includes around 870,000 distinct CDR3 sequences, 29% of them detected once, and 17% sits in the top ten. What was sequenced was blood. Receptors originate from a woman of 80 years or more in good health.

This chain connects TRBV7-3 to TRBJ2-3; D remains ambiguous. V was shortened by 4 bases and J by 4 bases, with 9 bases between the two germline ends. Looked up from germline, CDR1 is SGHTA and CDR2 is FQGTGA. The CDR3 extends over 13 amino acids. The chain's CDR3 is CASSSSRADTQYF. DNA of the CDR3: TGTGCCAGCAGCTCGAGTCGCGCAGATACGCAGTATTTT.

This clonotype came up many times. This rearrangement joins TRBV6-2 or TRBV6-3 to TRBJ1-1; the D is unclear. This CDR3 is built from 14 residues. Deletions cut 2 bases from V and 4 bases from J, with 11 bases between. The germline CDR1 and CDR2 sequences are MNHEY and SVGEGT. The CDR3 sequence: CASSYPQDRTEAFF. In DNA, the CDR3 is TGTGCCAGCAGTTACCCGCAGGACCGCACTGAAGCTTTCTTT.

A few counts support this clonotype. The chain uses TRBV29-1 and TRBJ1-1; D is uncertain. The CDR3 loop spans 13 amino acids. Trimming took 4 bases from V and 4 from J, leaving 13 bases between them. Per germline, CDR1 SQVTM and CDR2 ANQGSEA. CDR3 residues: CSVVSGSGTEAFF. Here the CDR3 DNA reads TGCAGCGTTGTCTCGGGGTCGGGCACTGAAGCTTTCTTT. The whole variable domain, filled in from reference TRBV29-1 and TRBJ1-1, reads SAVISQKPSRDICQRGTSLTIQCQVDSQVTMMFWYRQQPGQSLTLIATANQGSEATYESGFVIDKFPISRPNLTFSTLTVSNMSPEDSSIYLCSVVSGSGTEAFFGQGTRLTVV.

This clonotype was seen at least ten times. The rearrangement joins TRBV3-1 to TRBJ2-5; the D call may be TRBD1 or TRBD2 (5 bases each). CDR3 length: 14 residues. V lost 1 base and J lost 5, with 11 bases in between. CDR1 and CDR2 from the germline V gene are LGHDT and YNNKEL (reference sequence). The CDR3 nucleotides are TGTGCCAGCAGCCAAGGAGGGGCAGAGGAGACCCAGTACTTC. This sequence encodes CASSQGGAEETQYF.

This chain joins TRBV4-2 and TRBJ2-2, with TRBD2 identical over 11 bases. CDR3 length equals 17 residues. Germline V gives CDR1 LGHNA, CDR2 YNFKEQ. V was pared by 0 bases and J by 4 bases, with 4 bases of the junction left unmatched. CDR3 nucleotide sequence: TGTGCCAGCAGCCAAGATAGCGGGGGGGCCTCCACCGGGGAGCTGTTTTTT. Amino acids: CASSQDSGGASTGELFF.

This chain links TRBV12-3 or TRBV12-4 with TRBJ1-4; possibly TRBD1 for D (6 bases). This CDR3 has 15 residues. Trimming left V 6 bases short and J 4 bases short, with 15 bases between. As DNA, the CDR3 is TGTGCCAGCAGGAGTGACCGGACAGATAATGAAAAACTGTTTTTT. Translated: CASRSDRTDNEKLFF.

In its sample, this clonotype was seen many times. V usage is TRBV2 and J usage is TRBJ2-3; D may match TRBD1 or TRBD2 (5 bases each). The CDR3 has 15 residues. Germline lookup yields CDR1 SNHLY and CDR2 FYNNEI. V shed 3 bases and J shed 1 base, with 11 bases lying between them. The CDR3: CASSERAGRTDTQYF. As DNA, the CDR3 is TGTGCCAGCAGTGAGCGGGCAGGGCGCACAGATACGCAGTATTTT.

This clonotype has at least ten counts. This chain connects TRBV11-2 to TRBJ2-7, with D perhaps TRBD1 (5 bases). In germline, CDR1 is SGHAT, CDR2 FQNNGV. V was shortened by 5 bases and J by 0 bases, with 11 bases between the two germline ends. The CDR3 loop spans 14 amino acids. For the CDR3, the DNA is TGTGCCAGCAGCGCTACAGGTGTCTCCTACGAGCAGTACTTC. This encodes CASSATGVSYEQYF.

In its sample, this clonotype was seen many times. The J gene is TRBJ1-5, the V gene TRBV4-3; the D is unclear. Germline CDR1 reads LGHNA; CDR2 reads YSLEER. The V end was cut by 0 bases, the J end by 0 bases, with 15 bases between. The length of the CDR3 is 18 residues. In DNA, the CDR3 is TGCGCCAGCAGCCAAGACCTGTGGACGGATAATAGCAATCAGCCCCAGCATTTT. This translates into CASSQDLWTDNSNQPQHF.

The rearrangement joins TRBV5-4 to TRBJ2-7, with D uncertain. V was pared by 2 bases and J by 10 bases, with 16 bases between. Per the germline V gene, CDR1 is SGHNT and CDR2 is YYREEE (reference sequence). The CDR3 consists of 13 residues. CDR3 DNA: TGTGCCAGCAGCTTAGACGGAATTCGGGCCCAGTACTTC. Protein product: CASSLDGIRAQYF.

This rearrangement joins TRBV5-1 to TRBJ2-5, with 7 positions matching TRBD1. The germline gives CDR1 SGHRS, CDR2 YFSETQ. With 4 bases clipped from V and 5 bases from J, the junction kept 11 bases outside the gene matches. The CDR3 contains 15 residues. The chain's CDR3 is CASSVVTGNGETQYF. CDR3 bases: TGCGCCAGCAGCGTAGTGACAGGGAATGGTGAGACCCAGTACTTC.

The genes are TRBV30 and TRBJ2-3; 9 nucleotides match TRBD2. The V gene's germline CDR1 is GTSNPN and CDR2 SVGIG (reference sequence). After removal of 6 bases from V and 5 bases from J, the junction contained 12 bases not matched to a gene. CDR3 size: 15 residues. CDR3: CACPPGSGGRDTQYF. CDR3 nucleotides: TGTGCCTGCCCCCCGGGTAGCGGGGGTCGAGATACGCAGTATTTT.

The chain carries TRBV12-3 or TRBV12-4 and TRBJ2-3, with TRBD1 matching over 8 bases. The junction had 6 bases not matched to a gene; V was cut back by 4 bases and J by 12 bases. This CDR3 has 12 residues. DNA for the CDR3: TGTGCCAGCAGTTCACCGGGACAGGAACAGTATTTT. Its protein product is CASSSPGQEQYF.

This clonotype has a handful of counts. This chain links TRBV3-1 with TRBJ2-1; TRBD2 aligns across 11 bases. With V trimmed by 1 base and J by 4 bases, 9 bases remained unmatched. The length of the CDR3 is 18 residues. The germline gives CDR1 LGHDT, CDR2 YNNKEL (reference sequence). In DNA, the CDR3 is TGTGCCAGCAGCCAAGCGGGAATAGCGGGGGGGCCGTACAATGAGCAGTTCTTC. Translation: CASSQAGIAGGPYNEQFF.

This clonotype has ten or more counts. V and J are TRBV7-2 and TRBJ2-1, with 9 bases fitting TRBD2. Germline V CDR1 and CDR2: SGHTA, FQGNSA. The CDR3 is made up of 17 amino acids. Trimming took 5 bases from V and 0 from J; bases not matched to a gene: 8. The CDR3 DNA reads as TGTGCCAGCAGCCCCCAGGCGGGGGGGGTCTCCTACAATGAGCAGTTCTTC. This codes for CASSPQAGGVSYNEQFF.

This clonotype occurred a few times. V usage is TRBV7-9 and J usage is TRBJ2-1, with 13 bases lining up with TRBD2. Germline V gene lookup returns CDR1 SEHNR and CDR2 FQNEAQ (reference sequence). Losses at the gene ends were 7 bases for V and 8 bases for J; bases not matched to a gene: 8. This CDR3 has 15 residues. CDR3 amino acids: CASTAGLAGADEQFF. The DNA of the CDR3 is TGTGCCAGCACCGCAGGACTAGCGGGGGCCGATGAGCAGTTCTTC.

The rearrangement uses TRBV14 and TRBJ2-1; D is uncertain. Trimming removed 0 bases at V and 6 bases at J, with 21 bases between. The CDR3 spans 18 residues. CDR1 and CDR2 from the germline V gene are SGHDN and FVKESK. In nucleotides, the CDR3 is TGTGCCAGCAGCCAAGATGATGACGGGCGTAGAATTTTCAATGAGCAGTTCTTC. As protein: CASSQDDDGRRIFNEQFF. Full variable domain (remainder filled in from reference TRBV14 and TRBJ2-1): EAGVTQFPSHSVIEKGQTVTLRCDPISGHDNLYWYRRVMGKEIKFLLHFVKESKQDESGMPNNRFLAERTGGTYSTLKVQPAELEDSGVYFCASSQDDDGRRIFNEQFFGPGTRLTVL.

The table lists this clonotype with many counts. The chain employs TRBV6-5 and TRBJ2-5; 11 bases line up with TRBD2. J was trimmed by 1 base and V by 6 bases; bases with no gene match: 7. The germline V gene has CDR1 MNHEY and CDR2 SVGAGI. The CDR3 loop spans 16 amino acids. The CDR3 DNA reads as TGTGCCAGCAGCCCCCCTAGCGGGGGGACCCAAGAGACCCAGTACTTC. It codes for CASSPPSGGTQETQYF.

This clonotype has ten or more counts. This rearrangement joins TRBV7-2 to TRBJ2-1; maybe TRBD2 (6 bases). Germline CDR1 SGHTA, CDR2 FQGNSA. The CDR3 contains 16 residues. The V gene lost 5 bases and the J gene lost 10 bases, with 24 bases spanning the gap. The CDR3 region has the DNA TGTGCCAGCAGCCCCAAGCACGGGGGACCTTGGGGAGAGCAGTTCTTC. Amino acids: CASSPKHGGPWGEQFF.

This clonotype has just a few counts. The chain joins TRBV25-1 to TRBJ1-2; TRBD1 is a possible D gene (5 bases). The CDR3 runs 15 residues. Looked up from germline, CDR1 is MGHDK and CDR2 is SYGVNS. Between the trimmed V and J ends, which lost 3 bases and 8 bases, there was a span of 19 bases. The CDR3 here is CASSDGQNFHRGYTF. The CDR3 nucleotides read TGTGCCAGCAGTGACGGACAAAACTTTCATAGGGGCTACACCTTC.

This clonotype was detected ten times or more. This sequence joins TRBV11-2 and TRBJ2-5, with a possible D match to TRBD2 (7 bases). The CDR3 totals 16 residues. V was shortened by 5 bases and J by 5 bases, with 21 bases between the two germline ends. Germline V gene data show CDR1 as SGHAT and CDR2 as FQNNGV. The CDR3 region is CASSARAGAPGETQYF. The CDR3 nucleotides are TGTGCCAGCAGCGCACGCGCGGGGGCTCCGGGTGAGACCCAGTACTTC.

The chain links TRBV6-2 or TRBV6-3 to TRBJ1-1; D may be TRBD1 (5 bases). The germline V and J ends were trimmed by 6 bases and 6 bases, with 14 bases remaining between them. The germline V gene encodes CDR1 MNHEY and CDR2 SVGEGT. The CDR3 runs to 13 residues. The CDR3 loop is CASSHRSPPEAFF. DNA of the CDR3: TGTGCCAGCAGCCACAGGTCTCCCCCTGAAGCTTTCTTT.

The CDR3 here is CAWSGQSVLAKNIQYF. CDR3 sequence (DNA): TGTGCCTGGAGTGGACAGTCGGTACTAGCCAAAAACATTCAGTACTTC. This chain uses TRBV30 with TRBJ2-4; maybe TRBD1 (5 bases). CDR1 and CDR2 from the germline V gene are GTSNPN and SVGIG (reference sequence). V lost 1 base and J lost 0, with 13 bases in between. This CDR3 comprises 16 residues.

In this sample, this clonotype turned up many times. The rearrangement joins TRBV6-2 or TRBV6-3 to TRBJ2-4; unclear D gene. Trimming stripped 8 bases from V and 6 bases from J, with 11 bases between. The germline gives CDR1 MNHEY, CDR2 SVGEGT. The length of the CDR3 is 12 residues. The DNA for the CDR3 is TGTGCCAGCCGTTTGTATGGAAACATTCAGTACTTC. Translated: CASRLYGNIQYF.

The CDR3 loop is CASSTYRQETQYF. The CDR3 DNA sequence: TGTGCCAGCAGTACCTACAGGCAAGAGACCCAGTACTTC. The chain has TRBV6-2 or TRBV6-3 and TRBJ2-5; weak D call: TRBD1 (5 bases). V shed 5 bases and J shed 2 bases, with 9 bases lying between them. This CDR3 spans 13 amino acids. Germline-derived CDR1 and CDR2 are MNHEY and SVGEGT.

Many counts were recorded for this clonotype. The chain has TRBV7-2 and TRBJ1-1, with 8 nucleotides matching TRBD1. The V gene end was trimmed by 6 bases and the J gene end by 6 bases; junction bases not matched to a gene: 9. CDR1 and CDR2 from the germline V gene are SGHTA and FQGNSA. The CDR3 is 14 amino acids. Here the CDR3 reads CASRSGGATAEAFF. The CDR3 region has the DNA TGTGCCAGCAGATCAGGGGGCGCGACCGCTGAAGCTTTCTTT.

This clonotype showed up just a few times. The V call is TRBV3-1, the J call TRBJ2-2, with D perhaps matching TRBD1 or TRBD2 (6 bases each). The CDR3 has 14 amino acids. V lost 4 bases to trimming and J lost 5 bases, with 11 bases between them. CDR1 is LGHDT, CDR2 YNNKEL, per germline (reference sequence). The CDR3 is CASSLGGVTGELFF. For the CDR3, the DNA is TGTGCCAGCAGCCTGGGGGGCGTTACCGGGGAGCTGTTTTTT. The whole variable domain, filled in from reference TRBV3-1 and TRBJ2-2, reads DTAVSQTPKYLVTQMGNDKSIKCEQNLGHDTMYWYKQDSKKFLKIMFSYNNKELIINETVPNRFSPKSPDKAHLNLHINSLELGDSAVYFCASSLGGVTGELFFGEGSRLTVL.

The genes are TRBV3-1 and TRBJ2-5, with 11 bases that match TRBD1. Judging by the DNA end, TRBJ2-7 fits better; the J call may be wrong. The CDR3 length is 14 residues. Germline CDR1 and CDR2: LGHDT and YNNKEL (reference sequence). The CDR3 reads CASSRRDRGGEQYF. The CDR3 coding sequence is TGTGCCAGCAGCCGTCGGGACAGGGGGGGCGAGCAGTACTTC.

The chain recombines TRBV10-3 with TRBJ2-2; D may correspond to TRBD1 or TRBD2 (6 bases each). The V gene's germline CDR1 is ENHRY and CDR2 SYGVKD. The V and J ends lost 8 bases and 6 bases respectively, with 16 bases between them. There are 14 residues in the CDR3. The CDR3 DNA reads TGTGCCATCGGGGGGACACCGGGGGCCGGGGAGCTGTTTTTT. As protein: CAIGGTPGAGELFF.

This clonotype was detected ten times or more. The CDR3 DNA reads as TGTGCCAGCAGTAATCCGGGACTAGCGGGAGATACGCAGTATTTT. Its protein product is CASSNPGLAGDTQYF. This sequence joins TRBV6-6 and TRBJ2-3, with TRBD2 matching over 12 bases. There are 15 residues in the CDR3. With V trimmed by 5 bases and J by 5 bases, 5 bases remained unmatched. Germline V CDR1 and CDR2: MNHNY, SVGAGI (reference sequence).

This clonotype has ten or more counts. The rearrangement links TRBV6-2 or TRBV6-3 to TRBJ1-5, with a possible D match to TRBD1 (5 bases). This CDR3 spans 18 amino acids. The V gene lost 0 bases and the J gene lost 5 bases, with 20 bases spanning the gap. Germline loops: CDR1 MNHEY, CDR2 SVGEGT. This CDR3 is CASSYSRSAGYRDQPQHF. The CDR3 nucleotides are TGTGCCAGCAGTTACTCGCGGTCGGCAGGGTATAGAGATCAGCCCCAGCATTTT.

The genes are TRBV12-3 or TRBV12-4 and TRBJ1-5, with a tentative D call TRBD1 (6 bases). The V and J ends lost 3 bases and 7 bases respectively, with 13 bases between them. This CDR3 is built from 14 residues. In nucleotides, the CDR3 is TGTGCCAGCAGTTTCTTCCAGGGGAGGCAGCCCCAGCATTTT. Its translation: CASSFFQGRQPQHF.